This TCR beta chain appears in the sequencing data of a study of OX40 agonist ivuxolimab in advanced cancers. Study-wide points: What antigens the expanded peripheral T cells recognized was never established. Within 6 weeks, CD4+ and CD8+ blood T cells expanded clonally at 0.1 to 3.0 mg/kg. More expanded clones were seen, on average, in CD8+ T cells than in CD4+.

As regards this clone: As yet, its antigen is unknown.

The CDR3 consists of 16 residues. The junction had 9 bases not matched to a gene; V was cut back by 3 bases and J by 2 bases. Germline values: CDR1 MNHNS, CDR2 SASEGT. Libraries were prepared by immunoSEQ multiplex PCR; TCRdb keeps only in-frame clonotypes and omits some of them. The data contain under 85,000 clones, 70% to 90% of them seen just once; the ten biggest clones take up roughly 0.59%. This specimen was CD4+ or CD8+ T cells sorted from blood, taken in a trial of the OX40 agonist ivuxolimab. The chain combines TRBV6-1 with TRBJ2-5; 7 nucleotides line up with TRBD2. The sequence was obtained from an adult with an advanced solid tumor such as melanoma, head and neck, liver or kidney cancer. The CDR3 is CASSDQPPGLQETQYF. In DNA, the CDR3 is TGTGCCAGCAGTGACCAGCCCCCGGGACTACAAGAGACCCAGTACTTC.